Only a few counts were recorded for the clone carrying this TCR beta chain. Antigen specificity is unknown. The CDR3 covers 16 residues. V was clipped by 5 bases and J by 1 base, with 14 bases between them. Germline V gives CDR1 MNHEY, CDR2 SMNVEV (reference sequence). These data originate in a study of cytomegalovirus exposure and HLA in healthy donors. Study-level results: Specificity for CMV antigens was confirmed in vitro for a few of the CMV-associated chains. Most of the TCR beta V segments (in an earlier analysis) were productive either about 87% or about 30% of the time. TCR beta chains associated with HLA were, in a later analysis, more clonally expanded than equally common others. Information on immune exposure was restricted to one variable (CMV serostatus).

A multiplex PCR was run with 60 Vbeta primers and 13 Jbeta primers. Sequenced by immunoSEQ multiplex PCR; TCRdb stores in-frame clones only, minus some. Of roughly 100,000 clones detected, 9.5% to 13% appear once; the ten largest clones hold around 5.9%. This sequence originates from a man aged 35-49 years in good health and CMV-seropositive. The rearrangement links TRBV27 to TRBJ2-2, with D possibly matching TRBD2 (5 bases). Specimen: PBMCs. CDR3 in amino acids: CASSPGGVMNTGELFF. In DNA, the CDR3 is TGTGCCAGCAGTCCCGGAGGCGTCATGAACACCGGGGAGCTGTTTTTT.